Here is one T cell receptor beta chain with its context. Its target is unknown. In the source study's methods: Using the CDR3 differences seen across clinicopathological groups, the authors built a distant-metastasis classifier for papillary thyroid cancer, which was meant to discriminate distant-metastatic patients. MiXCR re-clonotyped the PCR reads for TCRdb. V and J calls and clone size were set by TCRdb, not the authors. The repertoire holds more than 85,000 clones, with 8% to 9.5% as singletons. No treatment had been given to any patient before thyroid surgery. The data derive from a study of metastatic and nonmetastatic thyroid tumors. Turning to the study itself: Malignant and benign thyroid patients had repertoires compared in peripheral blood and tumor or nodule tissue. General study results and limits: In both blood and tumor samples, TCR beta diversity was reported significantly higher for malignant than benign nodules.

CDR3 size: 14 residues. From germline, CDR1 is DFQATT and CDR2 SNEGSKA (reference sequence). Trimming took 1 base from V and 3 from J, leaving 12 bases between them. The sequenced material came from blood. V is TRBV20-1 and J is TRBJ1-1; D call uncertain. This receptor was obtained from a female donor with papillary thyroid cancer or a benign thyroid nodule (not recorded which). Some clones in this sample may be carry-over from other donors' samples. The CDR3 reads CSARGGGRDTEAFF. The CDR3 bases are TGCAGTGCTAGAGGTGGAGGGAGGGACACTGAAGCTTTCTTT.